A single sample is the source of the 27 T cell receptor beta chains below, sequenced in a study of T cell changes during pregnancy in multiple sclerosis. Sequencing used immunoSEQ multiplex PCR; TCRdb keeps in-frame clones, though not all of them. Of about 52,000 clones in the sample, about nine tenths are singletons; the top ten hold 0.16%. The sequenced sample was CD4+ T cells from peripheral blood mononuclear cells, obtained after pregnancy. These receptors all come from a female donor in good health, enrolled as a control in a pregnancy study.

CDR3 in amino acids: CASSSGTGASNEKLFF. Written as DNA, the CDR3 is TGTGCCAGCAGCTCTGGGACAGGAGCCTCTAATGAAAAACTGTTTTTT. V gene TRBV7-6 combines with J gene TRBJ1-4, with 8 bases aligning to TRBD1. V dropped 4 bases and J dropped 3; count of bases not matched to a gene: 7. The CDR3 runs 16 residues. Germline loops: CDR1 SGHVS, CDR2 FNYEAQ. Combining the CDR3 with reference TRBV7-6 and TRBJ1-4 gives the whole variable domain GAGVSQSPRYKVTKRGQDVALRCDPISGHVSLYWYRQALGQGPEFLTYFNYEAQQDKSGLPNDRFSAERPEGSISTLTIQRTEQRDSAMYRCASSSGTGASNEKLFFGSGTQLSVL.

This clone was observed a single time. The CDR3 sequence is CASALIGQLGGGYTF. The CDR3 region has the DNA TGTGCTAGTGCCCTGATCGGACAGCTTGGCGGTGGCTACACCTTC. The rearrangement links TRBV12-5 to TRBJ1-2, with D perhaps matching TRBD1 (6 bases). This CDR3 region has 15 residues. Germline V gives CDR1 LGHNT, CDR2 FRNRAP. V was cut by 7 bases and J by 7 bases, with 22 bases left in between. Together with reference TRBV12-5 and TRBJ1-2, the CDR3 gives the full variable domain: DARVTQTPRHKVTEMGQEVTMRCQPILGHNTVFWYRQTMMQGLELLAYFRNRAPLDDSGMPKDRFSAEMPDATLATLKIQPSEPRDSAVYFCASALIGQLGGGYTFGSGTRLTVV.

This clone was seen once. The chain links TRBV29-1 to TRBJ1-2, with D hard to call. Germline-derived CDR1 and CDR2 are SQVTM and ANQGSEA. CDR3 length: 13 amino acids. Trimming removed 5 bases from V and 2 bases from J, with 12 bases in between. CDR3 amino acids: CSVLPQINYGYTF. Here the CDR3 DNA reads TGCAGCGTTTTACCTCAGATCAACTATGGCTACACCTTC.

The chain uses TRBV6-6 and TRBJ1-2; the match to TRBD1 covers 9 bases. The CDR3 is made up of 16 amino acids. J lost 4 bases, V lost 9 bases, and 15 bases had no gene match. Per germline, CDR1 MNHNY and CDR2 SVGAGI (reference sequence). The CDR3, as DNA: TGTGCCAGTAGCGATAGGGGACAGGGCCTAGTCTATGGCTACACCTTC. Its translation: CASSDRGQGLVYGYTF.

The CDR3 DNA is TGCGCCAGCAGCTTGGCCGGTACAGGAGTCCAAGAGACCCAGTACTTC. Amino acids: CASSLAGTGVQETQYF. The V and J genes are TRBV5-1 and TRBJ2-5, with D tentatively TRBD1 (5 bases). The CDR3 extends over 16 amino acids. CDR1 and CDR2 from the germline V gene are SGHRS and YFSETQ. The V end was cut by 0 bases, the J end by 1 base, with 13 bases between.

This chain uses TRBV4-3 with TRBJ2-3; TRBD2 aligns across 9 bases. The V gene end was trimmed by 1 base and the J gene end by 5 bases; junction bases not matched to a gene: 7. Germline CDR1 is LGHNA and CDR2 is YSLEER. The CDR3 length is 16 residues. The CDR3 nucleotides are TGCGCCAGCAGCCAAGGTGCGACTAGCGGAAGAGATACGCAGTATTTT. It is translated as CASSQGATSGRDTQYF.

The chain has TRBV4-1 and TRBJ2-5; a possible D gene is TRBD2 (7 bases). The CDR3 has 16 amino acids. Trimming stripped 4 bases from V and 1 base from J, with 16 bases between. Germline V gene sequence: CDR1 MGHRA, CDR2 YSYEKL. The chain's CDR3 is CASSRYQGGGQETQYF. The CDR3 DNA is TGCGCCAGCAGCCGTTATCAGGGAGGGGGCCAAGAGACCCAGTACTTC.

V and J are TRBV30 and TRBJ2-2, with D possibly being TRBD1 (5 bases). CDR3 size: 12 residues. V lost 6 bases to trimming and J lost 2 bases, with 7 bases between them. Germline V gives CDR1 GTSNPN, CDR2 SVGIG (reference sequence). CDR3 nucleotide sequence: TGTGCCTGTGACAGAAACACCGGGGAGCTGTTTTTT. Its protein product is CACDRNTGELFF. Filled out from reference TRBV30 and TRBJ2-2, the complete variable domain reads SQTIHQWPATLVQPVGSPLSLECTVEGTSNPNLYWYRQAAGRGLQLLFYSVGIGQISSEVPQNLSASRPQDRQFILSSKKLLLSDSGFYLCACDRNTGELFFGEGSRLTVL.

This chain connects TRBV7-2 to TRBJ2-2; TRBD1 might be the D (5 bases). The CDR3 length is 16 residues. The germline gives CDR1 SGHTA, CDR2 FQGNSA. V dropped 3 bases and J dropped 1 base, with 12 bases sitting between them. The CDR3 nucleotides read TGTGCCAGCAGCTTCGAAACAGGATTGAACACCGGGGAGCTGTTTTTT. Protein: CASSFETGLNTGELFF.

This clone was recorded once. The V call is TRBV15, the J call TRBJ2-7, with D possibly matching TRBD1 (5 bases). This CDR3 contains 14 residues. The germline gives CDR1 LNHNV, CDR2 YYDKDF (reference sequence). V was shortened by 4 bases and J by 0 bases, with 10 bases between the two germline ends. In DNA, the CDR3 is TGTGCCACCAGCATGGGGCCCGGCTCCTACGAGCAGTACTTC. Protein: CATSMGPGSYEQYF.

The sample holds a few counts of this clone. In DNA, the CDR3 is TGTGCCAGCAGCCAAGCTGGCGGCGTAAGAGACTACACCTTC. This sequence encodes CASSQAGGVRDYTF. V is TRBV4-2 and J is TRBJ1-2; D not resolved. V was trimmed by 1 base and J by 10 bases, leaving 16 bases between them. Per the germline V gene, CDR1 is LGHNA and CDR2 is YNFKEQ. This CDR3 spans 14 amino acids.

The chain carries TRBV5-4 and TRBJ2-1; the match to TRBD2 covers 7 bases. V lost 0 bases, J lost 5 bases, and 5 bases stayed unmatched. This CDR3 is 15 amino acids long. The germline V gene encodes CDR1 SGHNT and CDR2 YYREEE (reference sequence). The CDR3: CASSLVWGGNNEQFF. In DNA, the CDR3 is TGTGCCAGCAGCTTGGTGTGGGGGGGAAACAATGAGCAGTTCTTC.

The chain is built from TRBV27 and TRBJ2-2, with D tentatively TRBD2 (6 bases). The CDR3 contains 14 residues. CDR1 MNHEY and CDR2 SMNVEV come from the germline V gene (reference sequence). The ends were cut back, 0 bases at V and 7 bases at J, with 9 bases in the middle. As DNA, the CDR3 is TGTGCCAGCAGTTTATCTCGGGGGATCGGGGAGCTGTTTTTT. Translation: CASSLSRGIGELFF.

This chain links TRBV4-3 with TRBJ1-6; D gene ambiguous. V lost 0 bases and J 5 bases, leaving 17 bases between the germline ends. The CDR3 contains 18 residues. Germline lookup yields CDR1 LGHNA and CDR2 YSLEER. The CDR3 loop is CASSQESPSTVNNSPLHF. CDR3 bases: TGCGCCAGCAGCCAAGAATCGCCGTCAACAGTTAATAATTCACCCCTCCACTTT.

The chain links TRBV7-2 to TRBJ2-7; D is uncertain. The germline V and J ends were trimmed by 5 bases and 0 bases, with 14 bases remaining between them. Germline CDR1 is SGHTA and CDR2 is FQGNSA. The CDR3 is made up of 15 amino acids. CDR3 in amino acids: CASSHAGSSSYEQYF. DNA for the CDR3: TGTGCCAGCAGCCACGCAGGTTCTTCCTCCTACGAGCAGTACTTC.

The chain recombines TRBV6-5 with TRBJ2-7; TRBD1 matches 7 bases. Germline CDR1 reads MNHEY; CDR2 reads SVGAGI. With 6 bases clipped from V and 9 bases from J, the junction kept 14 bases outside the gene matches. The length of the CDR3 is 14 residues. The CDR3 coding sequence is TGTGCCAGCAGCCCCGGGACAGTGAGTAGGTGGCAGTACTTC. Protein sequence: CASSPGTVSRWQYF.

This sequence joins TRBV7-2 and TRBJ1-6; D is unresolved. Per the germline V gene, CDR1 is SGHTA and CDR2 is FQGNSA. The germline V and J ends were trimmed by 5 bases and 7 bases, with 15 bases remaining between them. This CDR3 spans 15 amino acids. This CDR3 reads CASSPRALLNSPLHF. CDR3 in DNA: TGTGCCAGCAGCCCCCGAGCACTCCTCAATTCACCCCTCCACTTT.

The J gene is TRBJ1-6, the V gene TRBV7-3; tentative D call: TRBD1 (6 bases). Germline V CDR1 and CDR2: SGHTA, FQGTGA. The CDR3 runs 15 residues. Trimming removed 6 bases from V and 11 bases from J, with 20 bases in between. The CDR3 DNA reads as TGTGCCAGCAGTCCATTACCGCGGGGGCAGGCACCCCTCCACTTT. This gives the protein CASSPLPRGQAPLHF.

The gene calls are TRBV15 and TRBJ2-7; possible D gene TRBD1, 5 bases. Deletions cut 0 bases from V and 2 bases from J, with 11 bases between. The CDR3 extends over 15 amino acids. CDR1 and CDR2 (germline): LNHNV, YYDKDF (reference sequence). This CDR3 is CATSRDRVGTYEQYF. In nucleotides, the CDR3 is TGTGCCACCAGCAGAGACAGGGTCGGTACCTACGAGCAGTACTTC.

This clone was seen a single time. The chain links TRBV25-1 to TRBJ2-7, with D tentatively TRBD2 (6 bases). The germline V gene encodes CDR1 MGHDK and CDR2 SYGVNS. There are 13 residues in the CDR3. V dropped 5 bases and J dropped 6 bases, with 14 bases sitting between them. The CDR3 region is CASSRGLTSEQYF. The CDR3 DNA reads as TGTGCCAGCAGTCGGGGACTTACATCCGAGCAGTACTTC.

The CDR3 region has the DNA TGTGCCAGCAGTGAAAGGGAGGGGTTAGGTGGCTACACCTTC. Translation: CASSEREGLGGYTF. The chain employs TRBV6-1 and TRBJ1-2; perhaps TRBD1 as D (5 bases). CDR1 is MNHNS and CDR2 is SASEGT in the germline V gene. CDR3 length equals 14 residues. Trimming shortened V by 2 bases and J by 7 bases, and 14 bases separated the two germline ends.

The chain recombines TRBV6-1 with TRBJ1-6; possible D gene TRBD1, 6 bases. Trimming cost V 7 bases and J 8 bases, with 18 bases left between them. The CDR3 covers 15 residues. Germline V gives CDR1 MNHNS, CDR2 SASEGT. This chain's CDR3 is CASTRTGPRDSPLHF. CDR3 nucleotide sequence: TGTGCCAGCACTAGAACAGGGCCTCGGGATTCACCCCTCCACTTT.

The count of this clone is one. CDR3 nucleotide sequence: TGTGCCGGGCGGGGGTACGGCGAGCAGTACTTC. This codes for CAGRGYGEQYF. The J gene is TRBJ2-7, the V gene TRBV2, with 7 bases that match TRBD2. The CDR3 is 11 residues long. CDR1 is SNHLY and CDR2 is FYNNEI in the germline V gene. J lost 6 bases, V lost 11 bases, and 7 bases had no gene match.

This clone has only a few counts. V and J are TRBV7-8 and TRBJ1-2; D is uncertain. Germline V gene lookup returns CDR1 SGHVS and CDR2 FQNEAQ. This CDR3 has 11 residues. V was cut by 5 bases and J by 8 bases, with 9 bases left in between. In DNA, the CDR3 is TGTGCCAGCAGCCCCGGTAGCGGCTACACCTTC. Its protein product is CASSPGSGYTF.

With respect to this clone: The junction and the germline gene differ at one end; a read error may be behind it. The chain has TRBV7-7 and TRBJ2-5; the match to TRBD1 covers 10 bases. The CDR3 length is 14 residues. Germline CDR1 SSHAT, CDR2 FNYEAQ (reference sequence). CDR3 loop: CASSRDRGQETQYF. The CDR3 bases are TGTGCTAGCAGCCGGGACAGGGGCCAAGAGACCCAGTACTTC.

V usage is TRBV7-9 and J usage is TRBJ1-2, with a tentative D call TRBD1 (5 bases). The CDR3 contains 16 residues. Germline lookup yields CDR1 SEHNR and CDR2 FQNEAQ (reference sequence). Deletions cut 0 bases from V and 8 bases from J, with 19 bases between. In DNA, the CDR3 is TGTGCCAGCAGCTTAGCGCAGACAGTTCCCTCTGGAGGCTACACCTTC. Translation gives CASSLAQTVPSGGYTF. Supplemented by reference TRBV7-9 and TRBJ1-2, the full variable domain reads DTGVSQNPRHKITKRGQNVTFRCDPISEHNRLYWYRQTLGQGPEFLTYFQNEAQLEKSRLLSDRFSAERPKGSFSTLEIQRTEQGDSAMYLCASSLAQTVPSGGYTFGSGTRLTVV.

The chain has TRBV6-6 and TRBJ1-1; TRBD1 might be the D (5 bases). The CDR3 is 15 amino acids. The V gene lost 6 bases and the J gene lost 6 bases, with 20 bases spanning the gap. CDR1 is MNHNY and CDR2 is SVGAGI in the germline V gene (reference sequence). CDR3 DNA: TGTGCCAGCAGCTATTCCCCCACCACGGGGGCTGAAGCTTTCTTT. The encoded protein is CASSYSPTTGAEAFF.